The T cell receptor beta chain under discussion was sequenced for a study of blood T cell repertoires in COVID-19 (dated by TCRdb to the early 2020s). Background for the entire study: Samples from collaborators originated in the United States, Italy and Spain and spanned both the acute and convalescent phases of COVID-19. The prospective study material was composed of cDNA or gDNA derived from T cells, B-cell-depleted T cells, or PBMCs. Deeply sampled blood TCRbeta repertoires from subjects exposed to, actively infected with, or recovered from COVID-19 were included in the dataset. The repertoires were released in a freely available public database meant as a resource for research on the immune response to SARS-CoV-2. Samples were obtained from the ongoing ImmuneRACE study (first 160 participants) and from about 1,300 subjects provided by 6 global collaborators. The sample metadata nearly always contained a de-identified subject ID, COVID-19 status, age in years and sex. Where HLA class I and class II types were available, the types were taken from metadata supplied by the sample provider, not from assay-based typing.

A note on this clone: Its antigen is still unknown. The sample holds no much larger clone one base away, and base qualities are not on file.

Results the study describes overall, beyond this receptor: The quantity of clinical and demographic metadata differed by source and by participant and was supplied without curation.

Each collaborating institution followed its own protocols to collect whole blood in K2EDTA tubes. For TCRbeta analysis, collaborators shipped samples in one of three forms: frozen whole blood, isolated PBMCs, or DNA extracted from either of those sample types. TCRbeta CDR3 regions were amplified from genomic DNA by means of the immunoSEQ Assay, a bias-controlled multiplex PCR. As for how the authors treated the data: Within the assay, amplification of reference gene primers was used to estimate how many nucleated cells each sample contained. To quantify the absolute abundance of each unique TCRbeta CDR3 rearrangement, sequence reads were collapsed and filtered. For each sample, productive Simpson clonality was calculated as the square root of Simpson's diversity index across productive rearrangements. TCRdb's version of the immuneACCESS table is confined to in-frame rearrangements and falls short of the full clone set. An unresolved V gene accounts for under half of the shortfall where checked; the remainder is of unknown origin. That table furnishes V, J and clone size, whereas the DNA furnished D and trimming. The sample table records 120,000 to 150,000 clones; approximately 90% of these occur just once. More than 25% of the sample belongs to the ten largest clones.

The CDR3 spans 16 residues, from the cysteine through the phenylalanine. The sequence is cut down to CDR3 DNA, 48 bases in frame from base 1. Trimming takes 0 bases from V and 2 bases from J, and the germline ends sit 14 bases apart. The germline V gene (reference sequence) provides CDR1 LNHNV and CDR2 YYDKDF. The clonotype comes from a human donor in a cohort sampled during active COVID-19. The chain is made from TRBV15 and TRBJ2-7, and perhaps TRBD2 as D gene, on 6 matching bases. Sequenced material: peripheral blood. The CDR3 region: CATSRDISRGAYEQYF. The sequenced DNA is TGTGCCACCAGCAGAGATATCTCCCGCGGGGCCTACGAGCAGTACTTC. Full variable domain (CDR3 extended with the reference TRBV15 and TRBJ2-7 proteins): DAMVIQNPRYQVTQFGKPVTLSCSQTLNHNVMYWYQQKSSQAPKLLFHYYDKDFNNEADTPDNFQSRRPNTSFCFLDIRSPGLGDTAMYLCATSRDISRGAYEQYFGPGTRLTVT.